This entry is about one TCR beta chain. The protocol was immunoSEQ multiplex PCR, while the TCRdb copy is restricted to in-frame clones and leaves out a portion. The sample gives tens of thousands of clones, 84% of which show up once; under 14% is in the top ten. This entry is derived from a study of control samples from healthy donors and cancer patients. CDR1 and CDR2 (germline): MNHEY, SMNVEV (reference sequence). V lost 2 bases, J lost 3 bases, and 5 bases stayed unmatched. The CDR3 length is 16 residues. This TCR was recovered from a man aged 60 to 75 with head and neck cancer. The source material was PBMCs. The J gene is TRBJ1-5, the V gene TRBV27; 9 bases match TRBD1. The CDR3 sequence is CASSLHGTGLNQPQHF. In DNA form, the CDR3 reads TGTGCCAGCAGTTTACATGGGACAGGGCTCAATCAGCCCCAGCATTTT.